These T cell receptor beta chains were read from a single sample in a study of blood T cells in healthy people across ages. MiXCR was run by TCRdb on the 5' RACE reads, yielding one entry per CDR3 protein. The sample records 850,000 to 1,000,000 distinct CDR3 sequences, under 50% being singletons. What was sequenced was blood. These TCRs come from a man aged 25 to 45 in good health. Both conserved end residues are part of each CDR3. A D gene is named only where the DNA matches it firmly. Clone sizes are given selectively: once, few, many, or a class where the clone is expanded.

J,V,D,size,CDR3,DNA
TRBJ2-1,TRBV6-8,TRBD2,.,CASSYFAGAYNEQFF,TGTGCCAGCAGTTACTTTGCGGGGGCCTACAATGAGCAGTTCTTC
TRBJ2-3,TRBV7-9,TRBD2,.,CASSLGASGGPDTQYF,TGTGCCAGCAGCTTAGGAGCTAGCGGGGGTCCCGATACGCAGTATTTT
TRBJ2-1,TRBV4-2,TRBD2,.,CASSPLAGPGEQFF,TGTGCCAGCAGCCCGCTAGCGGGGCCGGGTGAGCAGTTCTTC
TRBJ2-3,TRBV4-3,TRBD2,.,CASSQGTSGLLNTQYF,TGCGCCAGCAGCCAGGGGACTAGCGGCCTCTTAAATACGCAGTATTTT
TRBJ2-5,TRBV7-2,.,.,CASSDRTGRQETQYF,TGTGCCAGCAGCGATAGGACGGGTCGTCAAGAGACCCAGTACTTC
TRBJ1-2,TRBV6-1,.,.,CASSETLNYGYTF,TGTGCCAGCAGTGAAACATTAAACTATGGCTACACCTTC
TRBJ2-7,TRBV16,.,few,CASSPDPGHEQYF,TGTGCCAGCAGCCCGGATCCAGGGCACGAGCAGTACTTC
TRBJ1-6,TRBV5-1,.,.,CASSFRSYNSPLHF,TGCGCCAGCAGCTTCCGTAGTTATAATTCACCCCTCCACTTT
TRBJ1-6,TRBV7-2,.,few,CASSLDASYSPLHF,TGTGCCAGCAGCTTGGATGCCAGCTATTCACCCCTCCACTTT
TRBJ2-3,TRBV6-1,.,.,CASTVTDTQYF,TGTGCCAGCACCGTCACAGATACGCAGTATTTT
TRBJ2-1,TRBV5-1,TRBD2,few,CASSLATAGGPSSYNEQFF,TGCGCCAGCAGCTTGGCCACAGCGGGGGGGCCGAGCTCCTACAATGAGCAGTTCTTC
TRBJ1-2,TRBV20-1,.,.,CSAEQDVVGLYGYTF,TGCAGTGCGGAACAAGATGTGGTTGGTCTCTATGGCTACACCTTC
TRBJ2-7,TRBV6-6,.,.,CASSDPTGYEQYF,TGTGCCAGCAGTGACCCAACAGGCTACGAGCAGTACTTC
TRBJ2-5,TRBV3-1,TRBD1,once,CASSQESRTGEPGRPQYF,TGTGCCAGCAGCCAAGAGTCCCGGACAGGGGAGCCCGGGAGACCCCAGTACTTC
TRBJ2-7,TRBV20-1,.,few,CSASFRSYEQYF,TGCAGTGCTAGTTTCCGCTCCTACGAGCAGTACTTC
TRBJ1-2,TRBV18,TRBD1,.,CASSPVEGAVYGYTF,TGTGCCAGCTCACCAGTGGAGGGGGCGGTATATGGCTACACCTTC
TRBJ2-3,TRBV7-2,.,few,CASSRSASTDTQYF,TGTGCCAGCAGCCGTAGCGCCAGCACAGATACGCAGTATTTT
TRBJ1-6,TRBV7-3,TRBD1,.,CASSLTGGAENSPLHF,TGTGCCAGCAGCTTGACAGGGGGCGCGGAGAATTCACCCCTCCACTTT
TRBJ1-1,TRBV20-1,.,once,CSSPQGRAEAFF,TGCAGCTCGCCCCAGGGACGCGCTGAAGCTTTCTTT
TRBJ2-7,TRBV5-1,.,few,CASSLGRAEQYF,TGCGCCAGCAGCTTGGGAAGGGCCGAGCAGTACTTC
TRBJ1-1,TRBV28,.,.,CASSPPRGANTEAFF,TGTGCCAGCAGCCCGCCCCGGGGGGCGAACACTGAAGCTTTCTTT
TRBJ2-3,TRBV4-2,TRBD2,.,CASSLSGGSSSDTQYF,TGTGCCAGCAGCTTAAGCGGGGGGTCCTCCTCCGATACGCAGTATTTT
TRBJ2-7,TRBV12-3/TRBV12-4,TRBD1,many,CASSPPGTGYEQYF,TGTGCCAGCAGCCCTCCCGGGACAGGTTACGAGCAGTACTTC
TRBJ1-5,TRBV27,TRBD1,.,CASKMGTGGNQPQHF,TGTGCCAGCAAGATGGGGACAGGAGGCAATCAGCCCCAGCATTTT
TRBJ2-3,TRBV11-2,.,few,CASSNRAESGADTQYF,TGTGCCAGCAGTAACCGGGCTGAGAGTGGGGCAGATACGCAGTATTTT
TRBJ1-4,TRBV28,TRBD1,.,CAAEAGGATSEKLFF,TGTGCCGCTGAGGCAGGGGGGGCAACTAGTGAAAAACTGTTTTTT
TRBJ2-1,TRBV27,.,few,CASSLSPGTFSYNEQFF,TGTGCCAGCAGTTTATCTCCGGGGACTTTCTCCTACAATGAGCAGTTCTTC
TRBJ2-1,TRBV7-2,.,.,CASSLVSSSDEQFF,TGTGCCAGCAGCTTAGTTTCTAGCTCGGATGAGCAGTTCTTC
TRBJ2-3,TRBV4-3,.,many,CASSQDRTAADTQYF,TGCGCCAGCAGCCAAGATCGGACGGCGGCAGATACGCAGTATTTT